Included here is one T cell receptor beta chain sequence, with context. In the study's own analysis: Amplification with reference gene primers provided the estimates of nucleated cell counts. Assay used: immunoSEQ multiplex PCR; TCRdb lists only in-frame clones, some missing. V and J calls and clone size come straight from that table; D and trimming were deduced from the DNA. The sample has hundreds of thousands of clones, 85% to 90% seen once. Per germline, CDR1 ENHRY and CDR2 SYGVKD. The CDR3 contains 15 residues. The V and J ends lost 2 bases and 3 bases respectively, with 12 bases between them. These data come from a study of blood T cell repertoires in COVID-19. Study in general: From T cells, B-cell-depleted T cells, or PBMCs came the material, which was cDNA or gDNA.

In terms of age and location, participants ranged from roughly 18 to 90 years and lived in about 25 US areas. The sequence derives from a man aged 40-50 years who had recovered from COVID-19. The chain carries TRBV10-3 and TRBJ2-3; D remains ambiguous. Sequenced material: PBMCs or T cells enriched from blood (not recorded which). The CDR3 DNA follows: TGTGCCATCAGTGAGGTCGGGTCGAGGACAGATACGCAGTATTTT. Its translation: CAISEVGSRTDTQYF.